Listed below are T cell receptor beta chains from one sample, sequenced in a study of shared clonotypes between healthy human individuals. Assay used: immunoSEQ multiplex PCR; TCRdb lists only in-frame clones, some missing. The sample has 2 million to 3 million clones; under 95% are singletons. The sample taken for sequencing was naive CD4+ T cells from PBMCs. The receptors originated from a man in his late teens or twenties in good health. Some clones in this sample may be carry-over from other donors' samples. CDR3s include the opening cysteine and the closing phenylalanine or tryptophan. Each record gives: clone size, D gene, V gene, J gene, CDR3 protein, CDR3 DNA. The D gene is left open where the match is weak. For some rows the clone size is stated as once, few or many, or as a class when expanded; others skip it.

>.|.|TRBV5-1|TRBJ2-5
CASSLAGRHQETQYF
TGCGCCAGCAGCTTGGCCGGGAGACACCAAGAGACCCAGTACTTC
>.|.|TRBV6-1|TRBJ1-2
CASSNLLRGYGYTF
TGTGCCAGCAGTAATCTCCTAAGGGGCTATGGCTACACCTTC
>.|.|TRBV2|TRBJ2-7
CASSPTGSEQYF
TGTGCCAGCAGTCCCACAGGGAGCGAGCAGTACTTC
>.|.|TRBV2|TRBJ1-1
CASIFDVQSGDTEAFF
TGTGCCAGCATATTCGACGTACAGTCAGGGGACACTGAAGCTTTCTTT
>.|TRBD1|TRBV27|TRBJ1-1
CASRDRGSGAFF
TGTGCCAGCAGAGACAGGGGGTCTGGAGCTTTCTTT
>.|.|TRBV2|TRBJ2-3
CASSHPLRTTSTDTQYF
TGTGCCAGCAGCCACCCTCTTCGGACTACTAGCACAGATACGCAGTATTTT
>.|TRBD2|TRBV12-5|TRBJ2-5
CASGFTRGLGSETQYF
TGTGCTAGTGGTTTTACCCGGGGACTAGGAAGCGAGACCCAGTACTTC
>.|TRBD2|TRBV7-8|TRBJ2-7
CASSFPSLLGGRAHEQYF
TGTGCCAGCAGCTTCCCCTCCCTCCTTGGGGGGAGGGCCCACGAGCAGTACTTC
>.|.|TRBV18|TRBJ2-7
CASSPNRGSYEQYF
TGTGCCAGCTCACCTAATCGCGGTTCCTACGAGCAGTACTTC
>.|.|TRBV6-1|TRBJ2-7
CASSEHDRLYEQYF
TGTGCCAGCAGTGAACATGACAGGTTATACGAGCAGTACTTC
>.|.|TRBV27|TRBJ2-5
CARFTETQYF
TGTGCCAGGTTCACGGAGACCCAGTACTTC
>.|TRBD2|TRBV30|TRBJ2-3
CAWSIGTSTSGRSTDTQYF
TGTGCCTGGAGCATCGGGACATCGACTAGCGGGCGTAGCACAGATACGCAGTATTTT
>.|.|TRBV28|TRBJ1-1
CASSLSGTPTEAFF
TGTGCCAGCAGTTTATCCGGGACACCCACTGAAGCTTTCTTT
>.|TRBD1|TRBV9|TRBJ2-5
CASSVGTGPQETQYF
TGTGCCAGCAGCGTGGGGACAGGGCCCCAAGAGACCCAGTACTTC
>.|.|TRBV27|TRBJ2-5
CASSSGSRVTQYF
TGTGCCAGCAGTTCGGGATCCCGGGTGACCCAGTACTTC
>.|.|TRBV7-2|TRBJ2-1
CASSPPWESNEQFF
TGTGCCAGCAGCCCTCCCTGGGAATCCAATGAGCAGTTCTTC
>few|TRBD2|TRBV4-2|TRBJ2-7
CASSQGTSGVLSYEQYF
TGTGCCAGCAGCCAAGGGACTAGCGGAGTTCTCTCCTACGAGCAGTACTTC
>.|.|TRBV28|TRBJ1-2
CASSLDRSHYGYTF
TGTGCCAGCAGTTTGGACCGGTCCCACTATGGCTACACCTTC
>.|TRBD2|TRBV19|TRBJ2-7
CASSISPPGLAFSYEQYF
TGTGCCAGTAGTATATCCCCCCCCGGACTAGCGTTCTCCTACGAGCAGTACTTC
>.|.|TRBV29-1|TRBJ2-1
CSVMSGDNEQFF
TGCAGCGTTATGAGCGGAGACAATGAGCAGTTCTTC
>.|TRBD1|TRBV11-2|TRBJ2-1
CASSLDYESVGRGLFKQFF
TGTGCCAGCAGCTTAGATTATGAGTCTGTGGGCAGGGGGCTATTCAAGCAGTTCTTC
>.|TRBD2|TRBV9|TRBJ2-7
CASSLTSGSSYEQYF
TGTGCCAGCAGCCTAACTAGCGGGAGCTCCTACGAGCAGTACTTC
>.|.|TRBV11-3|TRBJ2-2
CASSSFGQGHTGELFF
TGTGCCAGCAGCTCCTTTGGGCAGGGTCACACCGGGGAGCTGTTTTTT
>.|.|TRBV7-2|TRBJ2-1
CASSTPPRGSEGEQFF
TGTGCCAGCAGCACACCCCCAAGGGGGTCGGAGGGGGAGCAGTTCTTC
>.|TRBD2|TRBV27|TRBJ2-1
CASAGRENEQFF
TGTGCCAGCGCAGGGAGGGAGAATGAGCAGTTCTTC
>.|.|TRBV5-4|TRBJ2-4
CASSRPGNGDIQYF
TGTGCCAGCAGCCGTCCGGGAAATGGGGACATTCAGTACTTC
>.|TRBD1|TRBV19|TRBJ1-5
CASSIAGGRGNQPQHF
TGTGCCAGTAGTATCGCAGGGGGCAGGGGCAATCAGCCCCAGCATTTT